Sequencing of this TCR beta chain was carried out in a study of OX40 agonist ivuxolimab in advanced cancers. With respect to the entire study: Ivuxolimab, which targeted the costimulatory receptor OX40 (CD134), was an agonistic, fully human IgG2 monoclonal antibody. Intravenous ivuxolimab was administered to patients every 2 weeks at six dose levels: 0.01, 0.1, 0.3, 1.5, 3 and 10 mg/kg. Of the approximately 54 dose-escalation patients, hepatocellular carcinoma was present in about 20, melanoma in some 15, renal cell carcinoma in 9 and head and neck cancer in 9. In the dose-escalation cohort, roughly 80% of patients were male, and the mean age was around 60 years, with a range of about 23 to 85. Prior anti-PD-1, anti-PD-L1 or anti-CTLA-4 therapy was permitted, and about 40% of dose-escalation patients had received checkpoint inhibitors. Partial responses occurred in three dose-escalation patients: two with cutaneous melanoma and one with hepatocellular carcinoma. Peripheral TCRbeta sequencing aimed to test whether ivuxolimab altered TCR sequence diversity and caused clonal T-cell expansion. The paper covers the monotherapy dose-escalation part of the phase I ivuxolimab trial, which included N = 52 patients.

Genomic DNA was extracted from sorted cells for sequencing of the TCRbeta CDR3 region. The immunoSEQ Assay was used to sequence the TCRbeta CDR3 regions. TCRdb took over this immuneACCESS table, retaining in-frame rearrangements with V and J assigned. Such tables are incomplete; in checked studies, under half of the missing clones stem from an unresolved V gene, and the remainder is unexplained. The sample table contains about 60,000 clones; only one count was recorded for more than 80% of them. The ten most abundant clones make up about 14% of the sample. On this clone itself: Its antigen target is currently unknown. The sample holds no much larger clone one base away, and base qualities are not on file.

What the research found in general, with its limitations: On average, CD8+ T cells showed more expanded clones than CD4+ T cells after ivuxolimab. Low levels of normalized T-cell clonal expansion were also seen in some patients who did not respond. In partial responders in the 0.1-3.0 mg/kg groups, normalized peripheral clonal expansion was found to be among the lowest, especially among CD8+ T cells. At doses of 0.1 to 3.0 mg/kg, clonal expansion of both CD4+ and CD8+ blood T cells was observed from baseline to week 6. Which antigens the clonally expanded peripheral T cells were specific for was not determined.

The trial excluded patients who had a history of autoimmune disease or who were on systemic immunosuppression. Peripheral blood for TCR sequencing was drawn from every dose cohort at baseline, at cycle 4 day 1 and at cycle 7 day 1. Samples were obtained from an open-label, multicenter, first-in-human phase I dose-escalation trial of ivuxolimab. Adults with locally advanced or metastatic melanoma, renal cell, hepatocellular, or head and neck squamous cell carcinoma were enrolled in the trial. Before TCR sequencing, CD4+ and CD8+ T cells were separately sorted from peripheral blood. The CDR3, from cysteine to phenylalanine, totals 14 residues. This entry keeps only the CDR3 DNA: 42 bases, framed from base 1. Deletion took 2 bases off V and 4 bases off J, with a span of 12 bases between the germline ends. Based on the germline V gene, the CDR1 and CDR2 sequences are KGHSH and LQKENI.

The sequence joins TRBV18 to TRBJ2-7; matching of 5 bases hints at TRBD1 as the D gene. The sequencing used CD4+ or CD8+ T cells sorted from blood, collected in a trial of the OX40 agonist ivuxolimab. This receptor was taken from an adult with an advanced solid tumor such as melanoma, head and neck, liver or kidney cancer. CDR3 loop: CASSPNRNGYEQYF. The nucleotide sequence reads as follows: TGTGCCAGCTCACCAAACAGGAATGGGTACGAGCAGTACTTC.